This T cell receptor beta chain originates from a study of beta chain features in type 1 diabetes (dated by TCRdb to 2017 to 2018). About the investigation overall: Mean age, gender distribution, total cell number and subset yield were not different between patients and healthy donors. The study compared TCRB repertoires of sorted circulating CD4+ T cell subsets between recently diagnosed type 1 diabetes patients and matched healthy donors. Across all samples, fewer than 130 million sorted cells were examined, and cell number per subset correlated strongly with RNA yield. Regulatory and stem cell-like memory subsets were obtained from only 8 patients and about 8 healthy donors, while naive and central memory subsets were obtained from all 30 or so donors. Results and caveats for the whole study, not just this receptor: At VDJ recombination sites, type 1 diabetes patients had fewer insertions and more deleted nucleotides, which implies abnormalities in thymic rearrangement. Because the HLA sub-analyses included only small numbers of individuals, any influence of HLA type on TCRB rearrangement was left unresolved. Shorter templates might have been favored by PCR, but patient and control samples were amplified and corrected together, so both groups would have been affected equally by any skew. Because cDNA rather than genomic DNA was sequenced, highly expressing activated cells could have been over-represented, although no difference in activation and CD3 levels was found between groups. A moderate but significant shortening of TCRB CDR3 length was observed in type 1 diabetes patients in all four CD4+ subsets. Naive, central memory and regulatory TCRB repertoires appeared to be more similar among patients than among healthy donors.

With respect to this clone: No cognate antigen has been identified for it. Base qualities are not recorded, but no much larger clone differs from it by a single base.

The CDR3 measures 14 amino acids from cysteine to phenylalanine. Only the CDR3 portion is preserved as DNA: 42 bases, with reading frame beginning at the first base. V was cut back by 6 bases and J by 4 bases, leaving a gap of 12 bases between them. The germline V gene sets CDR1 to MDHEN and CDR2 to SYDVKM. The entire isolated RNA was reverse transcribed using the High Capacity cDNA Reverse Transcription Kit, and thus expressed TCRB transcripts were sequenced. Deep immunoSEQ sequencing was applied to naive, central memory and regulatory T cell samples, giving an average of roughly 3.5 million total reads per sample. Sorted cells were lysed in RLT buffer, and RNA was extracted using DNase-treated RNeasy Micro or Mini kits according to cell number. Each cell subset was processed separately to prevent cross-contamination, with patient and healthy donor samples processed together. TCRB sequences were amplified from cDNA with the immunoSEQ multiplex PCR, producing 87-bp fragments spanning the CDR3 region. The amplicons were sequenced using the Illumina HiSeq platform. Turning to the authors' computational methods: Synthetic template baselines were used to correct PCR bias computationally, reads within Hamming distance 2 were collapsed together, and singletons that could not be merged were discarded. Reads were aligned to IMGT to assign V, D and J genes, CDR3 length, and insertions or deletions at six rearrangement sites. Clonotype counts were normalized to sorted cell number within each subset before computing true diversity and Gini coefficients with the tcR R package. The overlap coefficient, calculated on TCRB nucleotide sequences, was used to quantify repertoire sharing. As a proxy for the pre-selection repertoire, out-of-frame TCRB sequences from naive cells were analyzed. TCRdb limited this immuneACCESS table to in-frame rearrangements with V and J called. A share of clones is missing; checked studies link under half to unresolved V genes, and the rest is unexplained. D and trimming were read from the DNA, whereas the V and J calls and clone size are those reported in that table. This sample lists under 450,000 clones; over 12% were detected once. In total, the top ten clones hold under 0.02% of the sample.

Each donor gave one peripheral blood draw, averaging approximately 0.11 L, which was collected into heparinised tubes. A BD FACSAria II and a panel including CD45RO, CCR7, CD25, CD127, CD95 and CD27 were used to sort naive, central memory, regulatory and stem cell-like memory CD4+ T cells. Every sorted population had a purity above 95%. PBMCs were isolated immediately by Lymphoprep density gradient centrifugation and stained directly without culture. Samples were stained and sorted in pairs, with one healthy donor and one patient per experiment, so that batch effects were minimized. The sequenced material came from naive CD4+ T cells from blood. The meaning of the sample's cell subset or site label: true naive CD4+ T cells. The receptor comes from a woman aged 18-29 years in good health. The chain joins TRBV28 to TRBJ2-2; the D gene is possibly TRBD1, with 6 bases matching. The nucleotide sequence reads TGTGCCAGCAGCCCAGGGGCAATCACCGGGGAGCTGTTTTTT. This yields the protein CASSPGAITGELFF.